A selection of T cell receptor beta chains follows, all from one sample in a study of cytomegalovirus exposure and HLA in healthy donors. TCRdb's copy holds only in-frame clones and misses some; the assay was immunoSEQ multiplex PCR. The repertoire holds about 74,000 clones, with 94% as singletons. Sequencing was performed on PBMCs. The receptors were gathered from a woman under 30 in good health and CMV-seropositive. The CDR3 runs from the conserved cysteine through the conserved F or W. Each record gives: J gene, D gene, clone size, V gene, CDR3 DNA, CDR3 protein. D genes are given only for firm matches. Not all rows give a size; the values are once, few, many and, for expanded clones, a class.

J gene: TRBJ1-2; D gene: NA; clone size: once; V gene: TRBV25-1; CDR3 DNA: TGTGCCAGCAGTGAAGCTAACCAGGGAGGCTACACCTTC; CDR3 protein: CASSEANQGGYTF
J gene: TRBJ1-4; D gene: NA; clone size: NA; V gene: TRBV7-8; CDR3 DNA: TGTGCCAGCAGCGCGGGTCGTTTGACTCGGAATGAAAAACTGTTTTTT; CDR3 protein: CASSAGRLTRNEKLFF
J gene: TRBJ2-1; D gene: TRBD2; clone size: NA; V gene: TRBV6-5; CDR3 DNA: TGTGCCAGCAGTTACTCCACAGCGGGAGCCGACCCGGAGCAGTTCTTC; CDR3 protein: CASSYSTAGADPEQFF
J gene: TRBJ2-5; D gene: NA; clone size: NA; V gene: TRBV21-1; CDR3 DNA: TGTGCCAGCAGCCGGGACTTCCCGCGAGAGACCCAGTACTTC; CDR3 protein: CASSRDFPRETQYF
J gene: TRBJ2-1; D gene: TRBD2; clone size: NA; V gene: TRBV19; CDR3 DNA: TGTGCCAGTAGTGCCGGGAGCGGGGGGGCCTACAATGAGCAGTTCTTC; CDR3 protein: CASSAGSGGAYNEQFF
J gene: TRBJ2-7; D gene: NA; clone size: NA; V gene: TRBV4-1; CDR3 DNA: TGCGCCAGCAGCCAAGATCTGAGGCCCTCCTACGAGCAGTACTTC; CDR3 protein: CASSQDLRPSYEQYF
J gene: TRBJ2-7; D gene: TRBD1; clone size: NA; V gene: TRBV5-1; CDR3 DNA: TGCGCCAGCAGTCAGGGGGTGACCTACGAGCAGTACTTC; CDR3 protein: CASSQGVTYEQYF
J gene: TRBJ1-1; D gene: NA; clone size: NA; V gene: TRBV5-6; CDR3 DNA: TGTGCCAGCAGCCTTTGGGGGGGAAGCGCTGAAGCTTTCTTT; CDR3 protein: CASSLWGGSAEAFF
J gene: TRBJ1-2; D gene: NA; clone size: NA; V gene: TRBV2; CDR3 DNA: TGTGCCAGCAGCGGGGGTATGGGGAACTATGGCTACACCTTC; CDR3 protein: CASSGGMGNYGYTF
J gene: TRBJ1-6; D gene: NA; clone size: NA; V gene: TRBV9; CDR3 DNA: TGTGCCAGCAGCGAGGGCGGGACGGGAAATTCACCCCTCCACTTT; CDR3 protein: CASSEGGTGNSPLHF
J gene: TRBJ1-5; D gene: TRBD1; clone size: NA; V gene: TRBV30; CDR3 DNA: TGTGCCTGGAGTGGGGACAGGGGATTCGGGTATAGCAATCAGCCCCAGCATTTT; CDR3 protein: CAWSGDRGFGYSNQPQHF
J gene: TRBJ2-5; D gene: NA; clone size: once; V gene: TRBV9; CDR3 DNA: TGTGCCAGCAGCCTTGGTGCACTCGAAGAGACCCAGTACTTC; CDR3 protein: CASSLGALEETQYF
J gene: TRBJ1-4; D gene: TRBD1; clone size: NA; V gene: TRBV6-1; CDR3 DNA: TGTGCCAGCAGTGAAGCGCCGCGGACAGGATCTAATGAAAAACTGTTTTTT; CDR3 protein: CASSEAPRTGSNEKLFF
J gene: TRBJ2-3; D gene: NA; clone size: NA; V gene: TRBV11-3; CDR3 DNA: TGTGCCAGCAGCCCCGGTCGGTCGCCGGGTACGCAGTATTTT; CDR3 protein: CASSPGRSPGTQYF
J gene: TRBJ2-2; D gene: NA; clone size: few; V gene: TRBV19; CDR3 DNA: TGTGCCAGTAGTCTGACGGGACACGTCGGGGAGCTGTTTTTT; CDR3 protein: CASSLTGHVGELFF
J gene: TRBJ2-5; D gene: TRBD1; clone size: NA; V gene: TRBV30; CDR3 DNA: TGTGCCTGGAACCGGGACAGTCAAGAGACCCAGTACTTC; CDR3 protein: CAWNRDSQETQYF
J gene: TRBJ1-1; D gene: TRBD1; clone size: NA; V gene: TRBV29-1; CDR3 DNA: TGCAGCGTTGAGCGGGACAGGGGAACTGAAGCTTTCTTT; CDR3 protein: CSVERDRGTEAFF
J gene: TRBJ1-1; D gene: NA; clone size: NA; V gene: TRBV19; CDR3 DNA: TGTGCCAGCAACAGGGCCCCCCAGAACACTGAAGCTTTCTTT; CDR3 protein: CASNRAPQNTEAFF
J gene: TRBJ2-6; D gene: TRBD2; clone size: NA; V gene: TRBV6-5; CDR3 DNA: TGTGCCAGCAGTTACCAGCTAGCGGCAGGGGCCAACGTCCTGACTTTC; CDR3 protein: CASSYQLAAGANVLTF
J gene: TRBJ1-5; D gene: NA; clone size: once; V gene: TRBV27; CDR3 DNA: TGTGCCAGCAGTTTATCAGGGGGAAGCAATCAGCCCCAGCATTTT; CDR3 protein: CASSLSGGSNQPQHF
J gene: TRBJ2-7; D gene: NA; clone size: NA; V gene: TRBV25-1; CDR3 DNA: TGTGCCAGCAGTGAATGGGAGACCTACGAGCAGTACTTC; CDR3 protein: CASSEWETYEQYF
J gene: TRBJ2-7; D gene: TRBD2; clone size: NA; V gene: TRBV11-2; CDR3 DNA: TGTGCCAGCAGAACTAGCGGGAACTCCTACGAGCAGTACTTC; CDR3 protein: CASRTSGNSYEQYF
J gene: TRBJ2-7; D gene: TRBD2; clone size: once; V gene: TRBV29-1; CDR3 DNA: TGCAGCGTTGTCGGCGGGGGAGGGCGGACCTACGAGCAGTACTTC; CDR3 protein: CSVVGGGGRTYEQYF
J gene: TRBJ1-4; D gene: TRBD1; clone size: NA; V gene: TRBV6-1; CDR3 DNA: TGTGCCAGCAGCAGCCAGGGGGCTCGAGAAAAACTGTTTTTT; CDR3 protein: CASSSQGAREKLFF
J gene: TRBJ1-5; D gene: TRBD1; clone size: NA; V gene: TRBV19; CDR3 DNA: TGTGCCAGTAAACCGAGTACAGGGGTTGGACAGCCCCAGCATTTT; CDR3 protein: CASKPSTGVGQPQHF
J gene: TRBJ2-1; D gene: TRBD2; clone size: NA; V gene: TRBV7-6; CDR3 DNA: TGTGCCAGCAGCTCGGGAGCGGGGGGGCCTTACAATGAGCAGTTCTTC; CDR3 protein: CASSSGAGGPYNEQFF
J gene: TRBJ1-2; D gene: NA; clone size: NA; V gene: TRBV16; CDR3 DNA: TGTGCCAGCAGCCAAGCCAGGGTCGATGGCTACACCTTC; CDR3 protein: CASSQARVDGYTF